The T cell receptor beta chain described here comes from a study of cytomegalovirus exposure and HLA in healthy donors. Study summary: There were 90 million to 140 million unique TCR beta sequences, drawn from approximately 190 million T cells, in an earlier analysis. General study findings and limits: Being indistinguishable, some V segments were excluded, TRBV6-2 and TRBV6-3 among them. Solely CMV serostatus was available to characterize immune exposure. Later on, a genetic analysis was performed. It linked a missense variant in DCLRE1C with V- and J-gene trimming of TCR beta.

Unmatched junction bases numbered 7, after V lost 4 bases and J lost 4 bases. The CDR3 has 15 amino acids. Germline V CDR1 and CDR2: SGDLS, YYNGEE. PCR used 60 Vbeta primers and 13 Jbeta primers. Only in-frame clones appear in the TCRdb table, and some are missing; sequencing was by immunoSEQ multiplex PCR. The sample shows 150,000 to 200,000 clones, 70% to 90% of them seen only once. As regards this clone: Its antigen is unknown.

The TCR originated in a man between 18 and 35 years old in good health and CMV-seropositive. Sequences were obtained from PBMCs. The rearrangement uses TRBV9 and TRBJ2-3; TRBD2 matches 9 bases. CDR3 region: CASSLRVAGADTQYF. In nucleotides, the CDR3 is TGTGCCAGCAGCCTAAGGGTAGCGGGGGCAGATACGCAGTATTTT. Looking up the rest from reference TRBV9 and TRBJ2-3 gives the full variable domain: DSGVTQTPKHLITATGQRVTLRCSPRSGDLSVYWYQQSLDQGLQFLIQYYNGEERAKGNILERFSAQQFPDLHSELNLSSLELGDSALYFCASSLRVAGADTQYFGPGTRLTVL.